The sequence of this T cell receptor beta chain was determined in a study of T cell repertoires in cytomegalovirus infection. Findings and limits, study-wide: Dominating the ex vivo response were TCR beta clonotypes that were CMV-specific and HLA-C-restricted.

Via MiXCR, TCRdb re-called the reads, giving one row per CDR3 protein. The sample carries roughly 280,000 distinct CDR3 sequences, over 8% recorded once. This CDR3 is built from 13 residues. Germline V gives CDR1 SGHVS, CDR2 FQNEAQ. V dropped 4 bases and J dropped 1 base, with 7 bases sitting between them. To note about this clonotype: Its cognate antigen is unknown. A much larger clone lies a single base off, so this may be a read error.

The receptor's source is a human donor in good health (CMV status not recorded). Some clones in this sample may be carry-over from other donors' samples. The V and J genes are TRBV7-8 and TRBJ1-1; D unclear. Sequenced: PBMCs. This chain's CDR3 is CASSCPGNTEAFF. Here the CDR3 DNA reads TGTGCCAGCAGCTGCCCAGGGAACACTGAAGCTTTCTTT.